Sequencing of this T cell receptor (beta chain) was carried out in a study of blood T cell repertoires in COVID-19. Overall study: Collection of acute and convalescent COVID-19 samples took place in the United States, Italy and Spain. From T cells, B-cell-depleted T cells, or PBMCs came the material, which was cDNA or gDNA.

In the original workflow: Amplified reference gene primers provided the basis for estimating nucleated cell counts. The table came from immunoSEQ multiplex PCR; TCRdb's copy has only in-frame clones and leaves some out. For V, J and clone size, that table is used; D and trimming come from the DNA. The sample has hundreds of thousands of clones, around four fifths seen once. The origin of this receptor is an elderly woman with active or convalescent COVID-19. Sequencing input: peripheral blood.

The CDR3, as DNA: TGTGCCAGCAGTTCCAGTACTATAAATTCACCCCTCCACTTT. Translated, it gives CASSSSTINSPLHF. The V gene is TRBV6-2 or TRBV6-3, the J gene TRBJ1-6, with no clear D. Germline V gives CDR1 MNHEY, CDR2 SVGEGT. V lost 4 bases to trimming and J lost 7 bases, with 11 bases between them. The CDR3 consists of 14 residues.